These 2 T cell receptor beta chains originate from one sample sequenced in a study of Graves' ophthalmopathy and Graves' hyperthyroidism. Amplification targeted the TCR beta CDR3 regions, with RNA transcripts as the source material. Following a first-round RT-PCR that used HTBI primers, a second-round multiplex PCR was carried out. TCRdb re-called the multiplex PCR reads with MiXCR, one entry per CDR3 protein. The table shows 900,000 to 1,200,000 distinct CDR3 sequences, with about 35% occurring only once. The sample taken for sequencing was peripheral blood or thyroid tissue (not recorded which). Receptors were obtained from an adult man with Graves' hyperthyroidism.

CDR3 in DNA: TGTGCCAGCAGCTCCCGACAGGACAGGGGGCGTTACACCATATATTTT. Its protein product is CASSSRQDRGRYTIYF. V usage is TRBV7-3 and J usage is TRBJ1-3; 11 nucleotides line up with TRBD1. This CDR3 comprises 16 residues. Germline V gene sequence: CDR1 SGHTA, CDR2 FQGTGA. With 4 bases clipped from V and 8 bases from J, the junction kept 10 bases outside the gene matches.

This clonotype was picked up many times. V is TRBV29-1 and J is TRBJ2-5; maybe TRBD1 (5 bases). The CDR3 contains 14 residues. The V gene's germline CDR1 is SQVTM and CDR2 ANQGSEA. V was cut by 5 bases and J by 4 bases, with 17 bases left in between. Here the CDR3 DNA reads TGCAGCGTTTACTTAGGGGCCGTCGGAGAGACCCAGTACTTC. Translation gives CSVYLGAVGETQYF.